This entry is about one TCR beta chain. The specificity of this receptor is unknown. No quality values exist for individual bases; no much larger clone is one base distant. The data were taken from a study of cytomegalovirus exposure and HLA in healthy donors (TCRdb year 2017). Background on the whole study: An earlier analysis of approximately 550 of the donors reported approximately 300 Gb of sequence data and roughly 110 million unique TCR beta sequences from some 180 million T cells. All discovery cohort repertoires had been generated using a single sequencing platform. Approximately 300 gigabases of sequencing data and about 92 million unique TCR sequences made up an early release that covered several hundred HLA-typed donors. In a later genetic analysis, genome-wide SNP genotypes for about three fifths of the 666 donors were used, and that subset was treated as a discovery cohort. To study patterns of TCR occurrence, a later analysis re-analyzed previously published TCR beta repertoires from 666 donors and added high-resolution HLA genotyping. High-throughput TCR immunosequencing, statistical association of individual TCRs with disease status, and machine learning were combined to predict cytomegalovirus infection status. In an earlier analysis of more than 550 of the donors, high-throughput TCR beta sequencing was used to judge whether each TCR beta V gene segment behaved as functional or pseudogenic. The study profiled the T cell repertoires of about 720 subjects by immunosequencing and related them to cytomegalovirus serostatus. Besides the first cohort of 500 to 700 subjects, a separate validation cohort made up of 120 different subjects was used. Donor age, sex, ethnicity and CMV serostatus were compiled alongside the repertoire data. Of the roughly 400 genotyped donors, around 81% fell in the genetic ancestry cluster associated with self-reported Caucasian donors. Typing coverage varied by locus: about 629-640 donors for A, B, C, DRB1 and DQB1; more than 500 for DQA1; about 570 for DPA1; 450 to 480 for DPB1. The aim of the study was to test whether cataloging public T cell receptors could identify signatures of past pathogen exposure. Among some 410 genotyped donors of the cohort, an average of approximately 250,000 unique TCR beta nucleotide sequences were sequenced per donor, approximately 20% of them non-productive. In the later analysis, no new phenotypic data were used to find candidate immune exposures; instead, reliance was placed on TCR beta sequences and their occurrence across donors. Roughly five DR-DQ haplotypes were treated as single units for association and clustering because of strong linkage in the cohort. Both class I and class II loci were covered by HLA typing, at four-digit resolution.

For CDR1 and CDR2, the germline V gene lists SGDLS and YYNGEE. Including cysteine and phenylalanine, the CDR3 has 14 amino acids. Only the CDR3 DNA stays, 42 bases, in frame from base 1. Trimming takes 5 bases off V and 6 bases off J; junction bases not matched to a gene: 7. The cohort was made up of 650 to 700 healthy bone marrow donors. Cohort members were all nominally healthy when sampled, although unrecorded immune exposures were likely present. The donor tested CMV seronegative and was one of the 352 seronegative cohort members. Every donor gave a peripheral blood sample, and the peripheral blood mononuclear cells from that sample were used for TCR beta sequencing. Genomic DNA was extracted from the blood cell samples with the Qiagen DNeasy Blood Extraction Kit. Results the study describes overall, beyond this receptor: Because the 87-base-pair reads could not distinguish some IMGT-functional V segments, including TRBV6-2 and TRBV6-3, those segments were excluded. Several of the top co-occurrence clusters appeared to be linked to parvovirus B19, influenza, CMV and Epstein-Barr virus, according to a later analysis. According to the authors, the approach could potentially be generalized to other disease states and immunological phenotypes. Compared with the approximately 700-donor mean, donors in an Asian-associated ancestry cluster had fewer N-insertions in productive TCRs, according to a later genetic analysis. Presence/absence analyses assumed roughly uniform sequencing depth across donors, an assumption that may not hold. For the cohort, immune exposure information was limited to CMV serostatus. Specific HLA alleles were associated with 15,000 to 20,000 TCR beta sequences at a false discovery rate of 0.05 in a later analysis. Cytomegalovirus status was reported to be diagnosed by the classifier with high specificity and sensitivity in both the original and validation cohorts. Linkage disequilibrium might explain the correlated functional status among segregating V segments, but an unknown experimental factor could not be excluded. A cluster of highly shared sequence variants was judged likely to be a technical artifact of the sequencing pipeline. Most CMV-associated TCR beta chains appeared to be HLA-restricted in a later analysis, and the HLA associations seemed to be driven largely by CMV exposure. In a later analysis, the rate of TCR association differed among HLA loci, with DRB1 alleles having the most associated TCRs and HLA-C alleles having the fewest. The study gave a list of some 150 TCR beta chains associated with cytomegalovirus. Three of the identified cytomegalovirus-associated TCR beta chains were confirmed in vitro to be specific for cytomegalovirus antigens. Compared with equally common non-associated chains, HLA-associated TCR beta chains in a later analysis were more clonally expanded and had lower generation probabilities. HLA typing was unavailable for some donors at each locus, so association tests used only the typed subset. Most TCR sequences were seen in very few donors, while some public TCRs were found in many individuals. An association between a missense DCLRE1C variant and V-gene and J-gene trimming of TCR beta chains was found in a later genetic analysis and replicated in an independent cohort. Seventeen rarely observed V segments, including chromosome 9 orphons, were excluded from the earlier analysis of 550 to 700 of the donors because counts were too low. This cohort had only TCR beta chains sequenced, and the lack of alpha or paired-chain data limited which features could be detected. When HLA alleles, especially DR and DQ, strongly co-occurred, TCR associations were difficult to assign to individual alleles. A further reported finding was that TCR beta sequences accurately predicted the HLA-A and HLA-B alleles for most subjects in the first cohort. In an earlier analysis of about 550 of the donors, most TCR beta V segments were observed in productive rearrangements about 87% or about 30% of the time, broadly matching IMGT annotations.

Libraries were made using the immunoSEQ multiplex PCR assay. A mixture of 60 forward primers for TCR Vbeta segments and 13 reverse primers for TCR Jbeta segments was used in the multiplex PCR. The CDR3 region of rearranged TCR beta genes was amplified from genomic DNA with a multiplex PCR assay. On the Illumina HiSeq System, the amplified TCR beta libraries were sequenced as 87-base-pair reads. The study's own analysis went as follows. In a later analysis, some 80 million unique TCR beta chains were counted across the approximately 670 repertoires, and roughly 10 million of these chains were shared by at least two donors. Raw reads were error-corrected and collapsed into unique sequences with a nearest-neighbor algorithm that merged closely related sequences to remove PCR and sequencing errors. CDR3 sequences were aligned to IMGT reference sequences to assign V, D and J gene segments. Each retained sequence needed at least a six-nucleotide match to both a V gene segment and a J gene segment. Rearrangements were called productive when the CDR3 lacked stop codons and stayed in frame with V and J; all others were non-productive. Following IMGT convention, CDR3 was defined as the stretch from the second conserved V-encoded cysteine up to the conserved J-encoded phenylalanine. In an earlier analysis of roughly 610 of the donors, sequences lacking an unambiguous match to a single V gene segment were excluded. An earlier analysis of roughly 590 of the donors called V segments functional above 56.7% productive rearrangements and segregating when the between-donor standard deviation exceeded 5%. A statistical classification framework was built for diagnosing cytomegalovirus status from the catalog of TCR beta chain sequences. V and J gene assignment, in a later analysis, came from comparing TCR nucleotide sequences with IMGT/GENE-DB human TR gene sequences. The TCRdist pipeline was used in a later analysis to assign CDR3 sequences and most-parsimonious VDJ recombination scenarios. In a later analysis, every TCR beta chain was defined by the combination of its CDR3 amino acid sequence and its V-gene family, and reads without a unique V-gene family were dropped. As a way to deal with suspected cross-contamination and a sequencing artifact, a later analysis dropped 450 to 600 nucleotide sequences that were highly shared and had low generation probability. A later analysis calculated a clonal expansion index for each public chain from normalized within-repertoire ranks of inferred template counts. In a later analysis, generation probabilities were computed using a VDJ recombination model fitted to out-of-frame rearrangements, and the results were checked against IGoR. A later analysis scored TCR-TCR, TCR-HLA and TCR-CMV co-occurrence with hypergeometric tests, applying a repertoire-size bias correction to TCR pairs. To estimate false discovery rates, a later analysis permuted the HLA or CMV assignments 20 times. A later analysis grouped co-occurring TCRs with DBSCAN, adding TCRdist sequence similarity when clustering within HLA-allele-positive subsets. For co-occurrence clustering, repertoires with fewer than 30,000 or more than 120,000 public chains were excluded, along with five repertoires with anomalous nucleotide sharing. TCRdb took this table from immuneACCESS and kept in-frame rearrangements with V and J called. Such tables lack part of the clones; where checked against another copy, unresolved V genes explain under half of the gap, and the rest is unexplained. D and trimming were read from the DNA, whereas the V and J calls and clone size are those reported in that table. For this sample the table gives 130,000 or so clones, of which 88% were detected only once. Of the sample, 0.5% to 0.65% is held by the ten largest clones.

Input material: PBMCs. Recombination connected TRBV9 to TRBJ1-2, and 10 junction bases match TRBD1. This receptor was identified in a middle-aged woman in good health and CMV-seronegative. The DNA reads TGTGCCAGCAGAGGGGACAGGGGCAGGGATGGCTACACCTTC. Its protein reads: CASRGDRGRDGYTF.